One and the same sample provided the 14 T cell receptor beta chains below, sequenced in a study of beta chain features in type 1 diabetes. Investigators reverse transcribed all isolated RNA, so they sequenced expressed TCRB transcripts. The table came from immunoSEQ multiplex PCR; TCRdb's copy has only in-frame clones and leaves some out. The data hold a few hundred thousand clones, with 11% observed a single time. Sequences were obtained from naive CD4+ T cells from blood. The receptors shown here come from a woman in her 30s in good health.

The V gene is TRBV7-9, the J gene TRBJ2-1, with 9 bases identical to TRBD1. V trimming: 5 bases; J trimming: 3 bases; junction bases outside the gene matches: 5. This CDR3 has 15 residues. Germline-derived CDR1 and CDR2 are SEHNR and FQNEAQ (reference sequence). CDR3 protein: CASSPGTGNYNEQFF. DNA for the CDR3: TGTGCCAGCAGCCCCGGGACAGGGAACTACAATGAGCAGTTCTTC.

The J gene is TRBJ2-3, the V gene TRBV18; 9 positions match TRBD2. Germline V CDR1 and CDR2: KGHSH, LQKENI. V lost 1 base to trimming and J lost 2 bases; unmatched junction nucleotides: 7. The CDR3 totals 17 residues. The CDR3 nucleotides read TGTGCCAGCTCACCACGGATTCTAGCGGGATCCACAGATACGCAGTATTTT. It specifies CASSPRILAGSTDTQYF.

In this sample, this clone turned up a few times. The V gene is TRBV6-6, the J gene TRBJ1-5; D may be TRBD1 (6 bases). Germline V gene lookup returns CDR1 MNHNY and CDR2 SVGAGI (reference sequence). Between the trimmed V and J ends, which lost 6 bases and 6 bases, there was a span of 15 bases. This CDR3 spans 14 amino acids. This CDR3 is CASRPTGFGQPQHF. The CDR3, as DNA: TGTGCCAGCAGACCTACAGGGTTCGGTCAGCCCCAGCATTTT.

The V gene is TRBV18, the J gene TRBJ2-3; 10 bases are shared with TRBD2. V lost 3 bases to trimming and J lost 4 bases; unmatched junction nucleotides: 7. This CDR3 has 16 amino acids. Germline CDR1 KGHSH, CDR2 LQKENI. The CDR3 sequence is CASSPPTSGTADTQYF. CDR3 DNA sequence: TGTGCCAGCTCACCCCCAACTAGCGGGACGGCAGATACGCAGTATTTT.

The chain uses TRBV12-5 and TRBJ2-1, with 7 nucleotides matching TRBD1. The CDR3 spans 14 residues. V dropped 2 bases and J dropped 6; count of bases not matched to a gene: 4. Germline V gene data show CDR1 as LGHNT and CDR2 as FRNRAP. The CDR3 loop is CASGLTTGANEQFF. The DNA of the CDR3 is TGTGCTAGTGGTTTGACCACAGGGGCCAATGAGCAGTTCTTC.

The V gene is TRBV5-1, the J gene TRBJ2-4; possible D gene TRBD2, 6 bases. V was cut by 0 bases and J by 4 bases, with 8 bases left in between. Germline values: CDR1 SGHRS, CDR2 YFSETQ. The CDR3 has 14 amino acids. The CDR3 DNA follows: TGCGCCAGCAGCTTGGATCGGGGGAAAAACATTCAGTACTTC. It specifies CASSLDRGKNIQYF.

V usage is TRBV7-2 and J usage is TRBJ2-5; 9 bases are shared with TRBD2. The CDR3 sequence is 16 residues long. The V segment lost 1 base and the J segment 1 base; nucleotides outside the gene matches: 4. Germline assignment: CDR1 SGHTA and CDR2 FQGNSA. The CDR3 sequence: CASSLGSGRRQETQYF. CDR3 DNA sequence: TGTGCCAGCAGCTTAGGAAGCGGGAGGCGCCAAGAGACCCAGTACTTC. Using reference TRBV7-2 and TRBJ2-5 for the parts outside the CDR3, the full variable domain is GAGVSQSPSNKVTEKGKDVELRCDPISGHTALYWYRQSLGQGLEFLIYFQGNSAPDKSGLPSDRFSAERTGGSVSTLTIQRTQQEDSAVYLCASSLGSGRRQETQYFGPGTRLLVL.

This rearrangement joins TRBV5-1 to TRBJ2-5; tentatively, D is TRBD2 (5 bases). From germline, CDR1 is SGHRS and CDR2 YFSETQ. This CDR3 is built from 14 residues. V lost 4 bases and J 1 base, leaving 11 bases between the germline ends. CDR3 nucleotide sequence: TGCGCCAGCAGCCGCGGGCGAATCCAAGAGACCCAGTACTTC. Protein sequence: CASSRGRIQETQYF.

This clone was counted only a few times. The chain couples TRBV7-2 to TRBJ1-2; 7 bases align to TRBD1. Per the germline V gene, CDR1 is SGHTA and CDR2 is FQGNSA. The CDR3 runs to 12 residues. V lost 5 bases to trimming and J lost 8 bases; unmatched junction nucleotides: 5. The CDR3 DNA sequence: TGTGCCAGCAGCCGGGGGACAGAAGGCTACACCTTC. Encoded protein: CASSRGTEGYTF.

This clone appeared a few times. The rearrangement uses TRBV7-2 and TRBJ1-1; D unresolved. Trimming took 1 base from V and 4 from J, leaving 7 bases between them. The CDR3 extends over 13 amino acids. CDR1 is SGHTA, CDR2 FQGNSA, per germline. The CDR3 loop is CASSLDSRTEAFF. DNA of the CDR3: TGTGCCAGCAGCTTAGACAGCCGCACTGAAGCTTTCTTT.

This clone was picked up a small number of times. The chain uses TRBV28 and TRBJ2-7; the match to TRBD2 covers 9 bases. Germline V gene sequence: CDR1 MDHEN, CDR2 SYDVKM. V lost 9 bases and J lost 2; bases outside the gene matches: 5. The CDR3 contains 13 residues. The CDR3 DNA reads TGTGCCAGTGCGGGAGGGCCACCCTACGAGCAGTACTTC. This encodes CASAGGPPYEQYF.

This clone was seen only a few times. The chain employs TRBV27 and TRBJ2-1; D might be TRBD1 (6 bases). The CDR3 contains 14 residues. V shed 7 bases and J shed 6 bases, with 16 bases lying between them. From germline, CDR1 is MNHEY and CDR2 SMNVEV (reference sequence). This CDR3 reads CASKKQGLGNEQFF. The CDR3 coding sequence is TGTGCCAGCAAAAAACAGGGTTTGGGCAATGAGCAGTTCTTC.

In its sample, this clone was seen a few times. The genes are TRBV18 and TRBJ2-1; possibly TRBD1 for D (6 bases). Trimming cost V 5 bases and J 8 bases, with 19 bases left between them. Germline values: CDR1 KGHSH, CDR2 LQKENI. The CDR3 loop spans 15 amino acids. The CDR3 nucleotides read TGTGCCAGCTCATCCACCCGGGACACTTTGTATGAGCAGTTCTTC. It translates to CASSSTRDTLYEQFF. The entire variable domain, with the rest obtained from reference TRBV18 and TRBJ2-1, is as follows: NAGVMQNPRHLVRRRGQEARLRCSPMKGHSHVYWYRQLPEEGLKFMVYLQKENIIDESGMPKERFSAEFPKEGPSILRIQQVVRGDSAAYFCASSSTRDTLYEQFFGPGTRLTVL.

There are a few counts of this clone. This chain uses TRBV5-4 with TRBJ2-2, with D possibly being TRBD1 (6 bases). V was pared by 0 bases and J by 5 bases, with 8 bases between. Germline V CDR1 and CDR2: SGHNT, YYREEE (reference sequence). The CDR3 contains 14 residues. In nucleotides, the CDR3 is TGTGCCAGCAGCTTGGCCACAGGGACCGGGGAGCTGTTTTTT. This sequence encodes CASSLATGTGELFF.